This T cell receptor beta chain was identified during a study of Graves' ophthalmopathy and Graves' hyperthyroidism. Broader study findings: Between ophthalmopathy and stable hyperthyroidism, a 13-signature model drew a separation with roughly 85% sensitivity and around 80% specificity.

Moderately to severely active ophthalmopathy under 3 months, CAS at least 3, NOSPECS at least 4. The CDR3 is 13 amino acids. Trimming removed 1 base from V and 7 bases from J, with 7 bases in between. Looked up from germline, CDR1 is LGHNT and CDR2 is FRNRAP. Of note for this clonotype: Its target is unknown.

TCR beta CDR3 amplification used RNA transcripts. The workflow started with a first-round RT-PCR run with HTBI primers and then moved on to a second-round multiplex PCR. TCRdb reprocessed the multiplex PCR reads with MiXCR, giving one entry per CDR3 protein. The sample holds under 350,000 distinct CDR3 sequences, 15% to 20% seen once. This chain joins TRBV12-5 and TRBJ2-2; D is unresolved. Source material: peripheral blood. This clonotype was obtained from an adult man with Graves' ophthalmopathy. For the CDR3, the DNA is TGTGCTAGTGGTTTGGCGTGGAACGGGGAGCTGTTTTTT. Its protein product is CASGLAWNGELFF.